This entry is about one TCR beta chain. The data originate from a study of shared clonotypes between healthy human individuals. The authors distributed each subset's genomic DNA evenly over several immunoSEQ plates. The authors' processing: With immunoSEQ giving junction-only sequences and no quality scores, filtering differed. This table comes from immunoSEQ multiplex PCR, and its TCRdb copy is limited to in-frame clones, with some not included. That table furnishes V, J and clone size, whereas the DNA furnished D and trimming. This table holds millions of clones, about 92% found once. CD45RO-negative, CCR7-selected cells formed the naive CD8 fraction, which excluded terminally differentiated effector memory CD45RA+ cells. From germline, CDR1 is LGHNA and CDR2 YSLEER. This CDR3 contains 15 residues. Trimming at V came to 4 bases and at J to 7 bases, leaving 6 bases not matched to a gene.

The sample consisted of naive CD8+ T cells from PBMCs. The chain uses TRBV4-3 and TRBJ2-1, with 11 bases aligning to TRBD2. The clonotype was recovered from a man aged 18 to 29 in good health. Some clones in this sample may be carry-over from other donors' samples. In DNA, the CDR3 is TGCGCCAGCAGCCTGAGGACTAGCGGGTGGAATGAGCAGTTCTTC. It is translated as CASSLRTSGWNEQFF.